These 26 T cell receptor beta chains share one sample of origin, sequenced in a study of cytomegalovirus exposure and HLA in healthy donors. Profiled with immunoSEQ multiplex PCR; TCRdb holds only in-frame clones, not every one. Of 150,000 to 200,000 clones in the sample, around four fifths were seen once. The sequenced material came from PBMCs. Receptors originate from a man aged 30 to 39 in good health and CMV-seropositive.

V gene TRBV6-1 combines with J gene TRBJ1-2; D possibly corresponds to TRBD1 (6 bases). CDR1 and CDR2 (germline): MNHNS, SASEGT. This CDR3 spans 15 amino acids. Trimming left V 2 bases short and J 2 bases short, with 12 bases between. The CDR3 reads CASSELTGSNYGYTF. The CDR3 nucleotides are TGTGCCAGCAGTGAATTAACAGGGTCCAACTATGGCTACACCTTC.

The chain carries TRBV13 and TRBJ2-3, with 13 bases identical to TRBD2. Germline V gene lookup returns CDR1 PRHDT and CDR2 FYEKMQ (reference sequence). This CDR3 is built from 18 residues. J was trimmed by 6 bases and V by 5 bases; bases with no gene match: 14. The CDR3 is CASSPSLGLAGAHDTQYF. The DNA for the CDR3 is TGTGCCAGCAGCCCGTCCCTAGGACTAGCGGGGGCCCACGATACGCAGTATTTT.

The chain combines TRBV5-4 with TRBJ2-1; 8 bases match TRBD2. CDR1 and CDR2 (germline): SGHNT, YYREEE (reference sequence). With 2 bases clipped from V and 0 bases from J, the junction kept 7 bases outside the gene matches. The CDR3 spans 17 residues. The CDR3 nucleotides are TGTGCCAGCAGCTTTTACCGGGGGGGCAGCTCCTACAATGAGCAGTTCTTC. Translation gives CASSFYRGGSSYNEQFF.

This sequence joins TRBV5-1 and TRBJ1-4; D call uncertain. Germline CDR1 SGHRS, CDR2 YFSETQ. This CDR3 has 13 residues. The germline V and J ends were trimmed by 1 base and 5 bases, with 6 bases remaining between them. In DNA form, the CDR3 reads TGCGCCAGCAGCTTGAACGGGAATGAAAAACTGTTTTTT. This encodes CASSLNGNEKLFF.

The rearrangement links TRBV5-1 to TRBJ1-3; TRBD1 aligns across 9 bases. Germline-derived CDR1 and CDR2 are SGHRS and YFSETQ. The CDR3 runs 17 residues. The ends lost 3 bases at V and 0 bases at J; junction bases unmatched: 7. As DNA, the CDR3 is TGCGCCAGCAGCTCCGGGACAGGGTCAGGCTCTGGAAACACCATATATTTT. Residues: CASSSGTGSGSGNTIYF.

V gene TRBV2 combines with J gene TRBJ1-1; 10 bases match TRBD1. The CDR3 is 14 residues long. Germline V lookup: CDR1 SNHLY, CDR2 FYNNEI. With V trimmed by 7 bases and J by 5 bases, 7 bases remained unmatched. The CDR3: CASTPTGGLTEAFF. In DNA form, the CDR3 reads TGTGCCAGCACACCGACAGGGGGCTTAACTGAAGCTTTCTTT.

This clone has a handful of counts. The V gene is TRBV27, the J gene TRBJ1-1; maybe TRBD1 (5 bases). The ends were cut back, 6 bases at V and 5 bases at J, with 13 bases in the middle. The CDR3 consists of 13 residues. The germline V gene has CDR1 MNHEY and CDR2 SMNVEV (reference sequence). CDR3 DNA sequence: TGTGCCAGCAGCTACGACGGGGGAACTGAAGCTTTCTTT. Its protein is CASSYDGGTEAFF.

Written as DNA, the CDR3 is TGTGCCAGCAGCTTTCCAGGGGAATGGGACTATGGCTACACCTTC. Translated: CASSFPGEWDYGYTF. The V and J genes are TRBV13 and TRBJ1-2; D possibly corresponds to TRBD1 (6 bases). Germline V gene sequence: CDR1 PRHDT, CDR2 FYEKMQ (reference sequence). This CDR3 has 15 residues. V lost 3 bases to trimming and J lost 3 bases, with 14 bases between them.

The chain employs TRBV7-2 and TRBJ1-1, with D possibly being TRBD1 (5 bases). Germline V lookup: CDR1 SGHTA, CDR2 FQGNSA. Trimming cost V 5 bases and J 6 bases, with 10 bases left between them. The CDR3 sequence is 12 residues long. CDR3 amino acids: CASSQGRPEAFF. The DNA of the CDR3 is TGTGCCAGCAGCCAGGGCCGCCCTGAAGCTTTCTTT.

The V and J genes are TRBV4-1 and TRBJ1-2; TRBD1 matches at 11 bases. CDR1 is MGHRA, CDR2 YSYEKL, per germline. J lost 5 bases, V lost 0 bases, and 5 bases had no gene match. The CDR3 runs 16 residues. The CDR3 region is CASSQEGQGVRYGYTF. For the CDR3, the DNA is TGCGCCAGCAGCCAAGAGGGACAGGGGGTTCGGTATGGCTACACCTTC.

V gene TRBV27 combines with J gene TRBJ2-7; D unclear. CDR3 length: 15 residues. The V gene's germline CDR1 is MNHEY and CDR2 SMNVEV (reference sequence). The V end was cut by 2 bases, the J end by 0 bases, with 11 bases between. CDR3 bases: TGTGCCAGCAGTTTAACCGTACAGCTCTCCTACGAGCAGTACTTC. It is translated as CASSLTVQLSYEQYF.

This chain links TRBV6-6 with TRBJ1-1; possibly TRBD1 for D (6 bases). V lost 4 bases and J lost 1, with 10 bases in between. Looked up from germline, CDR1 is MNHNY and CDR2 is SVGAGI (reference sequence). The CDR3 contains 14 residues. The CDR3 DNA sequence: TGTGCCAGCAGTTCCGGGACACCGAACACTGAAGCTTTCTTT. As protein: CASSSGTPNTEAFF.

This clone turned up a few times. The chain is built from TRBV18 and TRBJ1-1; D uncertain. The V gene's germline CDR1 is KGHSH and CDR2 LQKENI. Trimming took 3 bases from V and 1 from J, leaving 12 bases between them. The CDR3 loop spans 15 amino acids. The CDR3 DNA reads as TGTGCCAGCTCACCTTTTTCCGCAGAGAACACTGAAGCTTTCTTT. Protein: CASSPFSAENTEAFF.

The chain carries TRBV7-9 and TRBJ1-2, with 8 bases that match TRBD1. Germline assignment: CDR1 SEHNR and CDR2 FQNEAQ (reference sequence). The trim removed 1 base at V and 2 bases at J, leaving 6 bases unmatched. The CDR3 length is 16 residues. The DNA of the CDR3 is TGTGCCAGCAGCTTAGACATAGGACAGGGCAACTATGGCTACACCTTC. This sequence encodes CASSLDIGQGNYGYTF.

V is TRBV7-3 and J is TRBJ2-3; 9 bases align to TRBD2. The CDR3 is 15 residues long. Germline CDR1 and CDR2: SGHTA and FQGTGA. V was pared by 3 bases and J by 1 base, with 2 bases of the junction left unmatched. CDR3 loop: CASSFSGGGTDTQYF. The CDR3 DNA reads TGTGCCAGCAGCTTTAGCGGGGGAGGCACAGATACGCAGTATTTT.

CDR3 region: CAIAGGLRRAKNIQYF. CDR3 bases: TGTGCCATCGCGGGGGGGCTGAGGAGGGCCAAAAACATTCAGTACTTC. The rearrangement links TRBV6-4 to TRBJ2-4; TRBD2 matches 9 bases. Germline values: CDR1 MRHNA, CDR2 SNTAGT. V shed 10 bases and J 1 base; nucleotides not matched to a gene: 11. This CDR3 has 16 amino acids.

The chain recombines TRBV11-3 with TRBJ1-3; D is ambiguous. Trimming took off 6 bases at V and 11 bases at J, with 17 bases between the two ends. Germline-derived CDR1 and CDR2 are SGHNT and YENEEA. This CDR3 is built from 13 residues. CDR3: CASRFGPSSPIYF. The CDR3 nucleotides are TGTGCCAGCAGATTTGGACCATCTAGCCCCATATATTTT. The full variable domain, rest sourced from reference TRBV11-3 and TRBJ1-3, is EAGVVQSPRYKIIEKKQPVAFWCNPISGHNTLYWYLQNLGQGPELLIRYENEEAVDDSQLPKDRFSAERLKGVDSTLKIQPAELGDSAVYLCASRFGPSSPIYFGEGSWLTVV.

CDR3 nucleotide sequence: TGTGCCAGCAGTTACGCGGGGACAGGGTTGGACACTGAAGCTTTCTTT. It yields the protein CASSYAGTGLDTEAFF. The chain combines TRBV6-5 with TRBJ1-1; 9 nucleotides line up with TRBD1. Germline CDR1 reads MNHEY; CDR2 reads SVGAGI. Losses at the gene ends were 2 bases for V and 3 bases for J; bases not matched to a gene: 7. This CDR3 is built from 16 residues.

The V call is TRBV4-3, the J call TRBJ2-5; D not certain. Trimming removed 4 bases at V and 5 bases at J, with 8 bases between. The CDR3 totals 12 residues. Germline CDR1 and CDR2: LGHNA and YSLEER. CDR3 nucleotides: TGCGCCAGCAGCCCCTTCGGTGAGACCCAGTACTTC. This translates into CASSPFGETQYF.

V is TRBV14 and J is TRBJ1-1; tentative D call: TRBD1 (5 bases). Looked up from germline, CDR1 is SGHDN and CDR2 is FVKESK. The CDR3 has 15 amino acids. Trimming shortened V by 4 bases and J by 4 bases, and 16 bases separated the two germline ends. CDR3 amino acids: CASSPLPKTVTEAFF. The CDR3 DNA is TGTGCCAGCAGCCCCTTGCCGAAGACAGTCACTGAAGCTTTCTTT.

The rearrangement joins TRBV6-5 to TRBJ2-1; 9 bases match TRBD1. V shed 5 bases and J 6 bases; nucleotides not matched to a gene: 8. This CDR3 comprises 15 residues. Germline-derived CDR1 and CDR2 are MNHEY and SVGAGI. In DNA, the CDR3 is TGTGCCAGCAGTCCCGGGACAGGGCCCCCCAATGAGCAGTTCTTC. It is translated as CASSPGTGPPNEQFF.

This clone was counted only a few times. The chain joins TRBV5-1 to TRBJ1-6, with a tentative D call TRBD1 (6 bases). This CDR3 contains 16 residues. V dropped 5 bases and J dropped 5 bases, with 17 bases sitting between them. Germline V gives CDR1 SGHRS, CDR2 YFSETQ. CDR3 DNA: TGCGCCAGCAGTTCAAACAGGGTAACGGATAATTCACCCCTCCACTTT. Translation: CASSSNRVTDNSPLHF.

CDR3 in DNA: TGTGCCAGCAGTCCTGGACACGACGAGCAGTACTTC. Translated: CASSPGHDEQYF. V and J are TRBV6-6 and TRBJ2-7, with D maybe TRBD1 (5 bases). The V gene lost 5 bases and the J gene lost 5 bases, with 10 bases spanning the gap. There are 12 residues in the CDR3. Per germline, CDR1 MNHNY and CDR2 SVGAGI (reference sequence).

This clone was counted a few times. The CDR3 spells CASSPYTTNYGYTF. CDR3 sequence (DNA): TGTGCCAGCAGCCCCTATACTACTAACTATGGCTACACCTTC. The J gene is TRBJ1-2, the V gene TRBV14; D is unresolved. This CDR3 has 14 amino acids. V was pared by 4 bases and J by 0 bases, with 9 bases between. Per germline, CDR1 SGHDN and CDR2 FVKESK.

The CDR3 DNA reads TGCGCCAGCAGCCAAACATGGGACTCCACAGATACGCAGTATTTT. It codes for CASSQTWDSTDTQYF. J is TRBJ2-3 and V is TRBV4-3, with D tentatively TRBD2 (6 bases). The CDR3 runs to 15 residues. Trimming pared 2 bases from V and 2 bases from J, leaving 11 bases between. Germline CDR1 is LGHNA and CDR2 is YSLEER.

This clone was recorded a few times. This sequence joins TRBV11-2 and TRBJ1-2, with 9 bases identical to TRBD1. V shed 5 bases, J shed 8 bases, and the junction held 6 bases outside the gene matches. The CDR3 spans 13 residues. Germline CDR1 reads SGHAT; CDR2 reads FQNNGV. CDR3 amino acids: CASSQGQGFGYTF. DNA for the CDR3: TGTGCCAGCAGCCAGGGACAGGGCTTCGGCTACACCTTC.